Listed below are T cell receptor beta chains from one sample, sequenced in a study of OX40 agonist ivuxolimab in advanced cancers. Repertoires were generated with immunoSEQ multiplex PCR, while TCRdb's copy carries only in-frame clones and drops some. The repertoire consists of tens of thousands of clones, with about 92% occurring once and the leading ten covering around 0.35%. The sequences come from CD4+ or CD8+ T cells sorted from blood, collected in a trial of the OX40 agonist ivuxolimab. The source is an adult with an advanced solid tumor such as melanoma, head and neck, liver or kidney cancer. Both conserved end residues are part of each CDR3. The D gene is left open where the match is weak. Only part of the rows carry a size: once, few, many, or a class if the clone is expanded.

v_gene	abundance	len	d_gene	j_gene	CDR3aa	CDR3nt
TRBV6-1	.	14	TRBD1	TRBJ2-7	CASSGRTGTYEQYF	TGTGCCAGCAGTGGCAGGACAGGGACCTACGAGCAGTACTTC
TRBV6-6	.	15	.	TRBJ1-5	CASSYGLGDAQPQHF	TGTGCCAGCAGTTATGGGTTGGGGGACGCTCAGCCCCAGCATTTT
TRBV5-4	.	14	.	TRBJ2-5	CASSFFAGQETQYF	TGTGCCAGCAGCTTCTTCGCGGGTCAAGAGACCCAGTACTTC
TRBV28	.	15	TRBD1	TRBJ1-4	CASSLQGASNEKLFF	TGTGCCAGCAGTTTACAGGGGGCATCTAATGAAAAACTGTTTTTT
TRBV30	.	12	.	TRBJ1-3	CAWGTAKNTIYF	TGTGCCTGGGGGACCGCCAAAAACACCATATATTTT
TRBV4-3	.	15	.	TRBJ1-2	CASSQDWTANYGYTF	TGCGCCAGCAGCCAAGACTGGACAGCCAACTATGGCTACACCTTC
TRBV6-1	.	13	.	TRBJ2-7	CASTHKAPYEQYF	TGTGCCAGCACTCACAAGGCTCCCTACGAGCAGTACTTC
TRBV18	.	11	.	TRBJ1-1	CASSPNTEAFF	TGTGCCAGCTCCCCAAACACTGAAGCTTTCTTT
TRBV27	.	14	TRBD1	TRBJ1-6	CASSLGQGISPLHF	TGTGCCAGCAGTTTAGGACAGGGGATTTCACCCCTCCACTTT
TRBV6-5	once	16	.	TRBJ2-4	CASSYSGQGAKNIQYF	TGTGCCAGCAGTTACTCTGGCCAGGGGGCCAAAAACATTCAGTACTTC
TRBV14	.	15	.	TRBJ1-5	CASSQEAGVGQPQHF	TGTGCCAGCAGCCAAGAAGCAGGGGTCGGGCAGCCCCAGCATTTT
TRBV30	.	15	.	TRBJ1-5	CAWTRGGSGNQPQHF	TGTGCCTGGACTCGGGGGGGGTCGGGCAATCAGCCCCAGCATTTT
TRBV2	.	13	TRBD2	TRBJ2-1	CASTGGPYNEQFF	TGTGCCAGCACGGGAGGGCCCTACAATGAGCAGTTCTTC
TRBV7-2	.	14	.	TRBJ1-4	CASSQNRENEKLFF	TGTGCCAGCAGCCAAAACAGGGAGAATGAAAAACTGTTTTTT
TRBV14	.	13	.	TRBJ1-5	CASSQDLYQPQHF	TGTGCCAGCAGCCAAGACCTTTATCAGCCCCAGCATTTT
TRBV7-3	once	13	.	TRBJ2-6	CASSPTRANVLTF	TGTGCCAGCAGCCCCACGAGGGCCAACGTCCTGACTTTC
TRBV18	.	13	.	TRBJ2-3	CASSPQSTDTQYF	TGTGCCAGCTCACCCCAAAGCACAGATACGCAGTATTTT
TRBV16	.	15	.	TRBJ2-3	CASSQSFASTDTQYF	TGTGCCAGCAGCCAATCGTTCGCTAGCACAGATACGCAGTATTTT
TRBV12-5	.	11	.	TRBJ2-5	CASGTGETQYF	TGTGCTAGTGGTACAGGGGAGACCCAGTACTTC
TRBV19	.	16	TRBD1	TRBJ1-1	CASSIGTGGINTEAFF	TGTGCCAGTAGTATCGGAACAGGGGGAATCAACACTGAAGCTTTCTTT
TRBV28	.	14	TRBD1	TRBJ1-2	CASRHGQGIYGYTF	TGTGCCAGCAGGCACGGACAGGGGATATATGGCTACACCTTC
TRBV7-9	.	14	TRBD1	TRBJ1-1	CASSTTGGETEAFF	TGTGCCAGCAGTACCACAGGGGGCGAGACTGAAGCTTTCTTT
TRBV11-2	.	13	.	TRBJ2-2	CASSFSDSGELFF	TGTGCCAGCAGCTTCAGTGATTCCGGGGAGCTGTTTTTT
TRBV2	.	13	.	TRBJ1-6	CARESTEGSPLHF	TGTGCCAGGGAATCGACTGAAGGTTCACCCCTCCACTTT
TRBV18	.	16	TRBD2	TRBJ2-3	CATASTSGRSTDTQYF	TGTGCCACCGCGTCGACTAGCGGGAGATCAACAGATACGCAGTATTTT
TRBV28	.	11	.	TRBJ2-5	CASRDRETQYF	TGTGCCAGCAGAGATCGGGAGACCCAGTACTTC
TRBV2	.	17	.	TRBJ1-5	CASSVQEFAGGNQPQHF	TGTGCCAGCAGTGTACAGGAGTTCGCCGGGGGCAATCAGCCCCAGCATTTT
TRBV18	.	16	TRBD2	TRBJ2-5	CASSRVGTSGQETQYF	TGTGCCAGCTCACGCGTTGGGACTAGCGGACAAGAGACCCAGTACTTC
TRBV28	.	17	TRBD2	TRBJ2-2	CASSLLAGGPIAGELFF	TGTGCCAGCAGTTTATTAGCGGGAGGGCCTATAGCCGGGGAGCTGTTTTTT
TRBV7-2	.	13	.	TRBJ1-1	CASSQQEGTEAFF	TGTGCCAGCAGTCAACAGGAGGGCACTGAAGCTTTCTTT
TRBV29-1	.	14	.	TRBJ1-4	CSVQGLSTNEKLFF	TGCAGCGTTCAGGGTCTTTCAACTAATGAAAAACTGTTTTTT
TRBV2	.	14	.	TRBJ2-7	CASSELRGSYEQYF	TGTGCCAGCAGTGAATTACGGGGGTCCTACGAGCAGTACTTC
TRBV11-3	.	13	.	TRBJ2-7	CASSLGPSYEQYF	TGTGCCAGCAGCTTAGGCCCCTCCTACGAGCAGTACTTC
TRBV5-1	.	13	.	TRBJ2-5	CASSLPGEETQYF	TGCGCCAGCAGCTTGCCCGGGGAGGAGACCCAGTACTTC
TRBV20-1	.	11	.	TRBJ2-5	CSAKDVGTQYF	TGCAGTGCTAAGGACGTGGGGACCCAGTACTTC
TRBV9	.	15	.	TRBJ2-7	CASSVAALASYEQYF	TGTGCCAGCAGCGTAGCGGCGTTGGCCTCCTACGAGCAGTACTTC
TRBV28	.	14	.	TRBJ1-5	CASSLSPGSEPQHF	TGTGCCAGCAGTTTATCTCCAGGGTCGGAGCCCCAGCATTTT
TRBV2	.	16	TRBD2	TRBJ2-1	CASSVNLAGVGNEQFF	TGTGCCAGCAGTGTTAATCTAGCGGGAGTCGGTAATGAGCAGTTCTTC
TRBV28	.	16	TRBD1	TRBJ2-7	CASSPPTGGGTYEQYF	TGTGCCAGCAGCCCCCCCACAGGGGGCGGAACCTACGAGCAGTACTTC
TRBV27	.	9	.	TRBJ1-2	CANHLPYTF	TGTGCCAACCATTTGCCCTACACCTTC
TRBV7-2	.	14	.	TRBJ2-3	CASTAVAVTDTQYF	TGTGCCAGCACCGCAGTAGCGGTGACAGATACGCAGTATTTT
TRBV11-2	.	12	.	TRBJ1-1	CASSRGRTEAFF	TGTGCCAGCAGCCGAGGTCGCACTGAAGCTTTCTTT
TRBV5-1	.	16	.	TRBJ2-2	CASSLAGTLVAGELFF	TGCGCCAGCAGCTTGGCAGGGACACTAGTGGCCGGGGAGCTGTTTTTT
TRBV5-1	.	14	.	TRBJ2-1	CASSLGTQGDEQFF	TGCGCCAGCAGCCTCGGGACTCAGGGCGATGAGCAGTTCTTC
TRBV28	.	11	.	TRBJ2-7	CASASYYEQYF	TGTGCCAGCGCTAGTTACTACGAGCAGTACTTC
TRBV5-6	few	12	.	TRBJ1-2	CASSRGDLVDTF	TGTGCCAGCAGCCGGGGGGATCTGGTCGACACCTTC
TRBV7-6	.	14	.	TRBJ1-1	CASSPGLGNTEAFF	TGTGCCAGCAGCCCTGGACTAGGGAACACTGAAGCTTTCTTT
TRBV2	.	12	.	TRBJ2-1	CASSESADIQFF	TGTGCCAGCAGTGAATCGGCAGATATACAGTTCTTC
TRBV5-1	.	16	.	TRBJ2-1	CASSPFSGDSYNEQFF	TGCGCCAGCAGCCCCTTTTCCGGGGACTCCTACAATGAGCAGTTCTTC
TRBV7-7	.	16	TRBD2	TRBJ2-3	CASSPGTSTFTDTQYF	TGTGCCAGCAGCCCGGGGACTAGCACTTTCACAGATACGCAGTATTTT
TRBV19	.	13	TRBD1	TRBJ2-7	CASSASTGWEQYF	TGTGCCAGTAGTGCCTCGACAGGGTGGGAGCAGTACTTC
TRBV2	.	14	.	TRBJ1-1	CASSPGHLNTEAFF	TGTGCCAGCAGTCCTGGACACCTGAACACTGAAGCTTTCTTT
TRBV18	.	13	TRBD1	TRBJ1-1	CAAQGHMNTEAFF	TGTGCCGCACAGGGGCACATGAACACTGAAGCTTTCTTT
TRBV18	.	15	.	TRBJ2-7	CASSPGPGQSYEQYF	TGTGCCAGCTCACCAGGCCCCGGACAGTCCTACGAGCAGTACTTC
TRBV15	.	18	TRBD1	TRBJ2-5	CATSRGRSPSQGEETQYF	TGTGCCACCAGCAGAGGTCGCAGTCCCAGCCAGGGGGAAGAGACCCAGTACTTC
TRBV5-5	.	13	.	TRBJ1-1	CASSSPGNTEAFF	TGTGCCAGCAGCTCTCCAGGGAACACTGAAGCTTTCTTT
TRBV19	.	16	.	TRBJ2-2	CASSIDGGIDTGELFF	TGTGCCAGTAGTATAGATGGGGGGATAGACACCGGGGAGCTGTTTTTT
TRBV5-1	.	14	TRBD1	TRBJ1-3	CASSDTGAGNTIYF	TGCGCCAGCAGCGACACAGGGGCGGGAAACACCATATATTTT